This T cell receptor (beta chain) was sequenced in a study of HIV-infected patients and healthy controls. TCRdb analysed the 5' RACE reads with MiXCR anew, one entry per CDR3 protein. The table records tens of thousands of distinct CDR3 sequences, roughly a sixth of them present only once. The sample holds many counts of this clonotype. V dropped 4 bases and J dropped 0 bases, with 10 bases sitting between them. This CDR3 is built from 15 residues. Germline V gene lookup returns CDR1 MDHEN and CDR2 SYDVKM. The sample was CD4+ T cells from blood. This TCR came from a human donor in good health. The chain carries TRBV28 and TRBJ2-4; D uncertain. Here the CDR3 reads CASSSRLLAKNIQYF. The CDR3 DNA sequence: TGTGCCAGCAGTTCCCGGCTCCTAGCCAAAAACATTCAGTACTTC.